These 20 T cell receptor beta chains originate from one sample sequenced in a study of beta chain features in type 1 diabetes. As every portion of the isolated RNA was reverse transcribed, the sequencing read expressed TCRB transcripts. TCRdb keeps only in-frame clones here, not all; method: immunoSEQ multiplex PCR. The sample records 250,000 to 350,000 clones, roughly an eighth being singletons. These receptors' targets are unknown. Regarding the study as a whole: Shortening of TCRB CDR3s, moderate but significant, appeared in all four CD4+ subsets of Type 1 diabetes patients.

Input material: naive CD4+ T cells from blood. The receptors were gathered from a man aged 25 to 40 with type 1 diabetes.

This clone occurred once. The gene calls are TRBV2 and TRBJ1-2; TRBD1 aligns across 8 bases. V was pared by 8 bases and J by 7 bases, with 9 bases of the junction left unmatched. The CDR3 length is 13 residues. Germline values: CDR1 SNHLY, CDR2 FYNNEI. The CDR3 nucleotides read TGTGCCAGCTTCCTCCAGGGGGCGCCTGGCTACACCTTC. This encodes CASFLQGAPGYTF.

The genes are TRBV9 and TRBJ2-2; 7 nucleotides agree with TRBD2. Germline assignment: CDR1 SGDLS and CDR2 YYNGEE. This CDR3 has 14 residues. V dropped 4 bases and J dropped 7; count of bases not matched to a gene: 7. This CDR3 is CASSPMGRVGELFF. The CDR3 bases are TGTGCCAGCAGCCCGATGGGGAGGGTCGGGGAGCTGTTTTTT.

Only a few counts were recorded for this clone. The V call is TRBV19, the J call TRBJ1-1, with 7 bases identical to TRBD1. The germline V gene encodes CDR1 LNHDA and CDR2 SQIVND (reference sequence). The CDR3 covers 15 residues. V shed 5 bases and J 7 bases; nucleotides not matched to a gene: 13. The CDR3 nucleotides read TGTGCCAGTAGTGCCCTCCTACAGGGGAAGGGTGAAGCTTTCTTT. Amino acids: CASSALLQGKGEAFF.

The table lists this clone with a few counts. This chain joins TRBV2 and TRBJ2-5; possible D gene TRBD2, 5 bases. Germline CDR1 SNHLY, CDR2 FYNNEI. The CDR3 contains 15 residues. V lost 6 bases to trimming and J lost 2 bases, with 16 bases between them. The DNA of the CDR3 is TGTGCCAGCAGCCTGGACTTCATAGCACAAGAGACCCAGTACTTC. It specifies CASSLDFIAQETQYF.

In nucleotides, the CDR3 is TGTGCCACCGAGGACAGGGGGAATCAGCCCCAGCATTTT. It codes for CATEDRGNQPQHF. The chain has TRBV6-1 and TRBJ1-5; 10 bases line up with TRBD1. V gave up 10 bases and J gave up 4 bases; unmatched junction bases: 4. Germline assignment: CDR1 MNHNS and CDR2 SASEGT. This CDR3 spans 13 amino acids.

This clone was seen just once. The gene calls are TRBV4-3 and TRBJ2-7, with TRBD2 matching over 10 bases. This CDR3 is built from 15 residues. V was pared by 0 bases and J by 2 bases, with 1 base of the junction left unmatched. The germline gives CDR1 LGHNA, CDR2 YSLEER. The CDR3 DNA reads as TGCGCCAGCAGCCAAGACACTAGCGGGGCCTACGAGCAGTACTTC. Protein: CASSQDTSGAYEQYF.

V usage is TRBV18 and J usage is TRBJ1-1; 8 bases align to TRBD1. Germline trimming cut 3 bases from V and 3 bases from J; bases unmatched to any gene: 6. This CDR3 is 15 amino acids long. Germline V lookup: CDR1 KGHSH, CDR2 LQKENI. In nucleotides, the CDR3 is TGTGCCAGCTCACCCCGAGGACAGGGCGACACTGAAGCTTTCTTT. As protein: CASSPRGQGDTEAFF.

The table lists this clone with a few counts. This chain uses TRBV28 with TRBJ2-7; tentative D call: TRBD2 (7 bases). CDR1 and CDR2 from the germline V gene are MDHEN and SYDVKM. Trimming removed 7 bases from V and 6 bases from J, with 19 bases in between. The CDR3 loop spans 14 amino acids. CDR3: CASKNGGQVGEQYF. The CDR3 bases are TGTGCCAGCAAAAACGGGGGGCAAGTCGGCGAGCAGTACTTC.

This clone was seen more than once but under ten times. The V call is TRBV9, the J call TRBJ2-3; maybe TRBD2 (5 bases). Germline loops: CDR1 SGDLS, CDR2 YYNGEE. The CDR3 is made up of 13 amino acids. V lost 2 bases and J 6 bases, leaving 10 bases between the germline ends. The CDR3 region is CASSVEGIDTQYF. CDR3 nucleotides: TGTGCCAGCAGCGTCGAGGGAATCGATACGCAGTATTTT.

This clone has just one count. CDR3 nucleotides: TGTGCCAGCACGACAGGTGGTAATCAGCCCCAGCATTTT. It encodes CASTTGGNQPQHF. The chain uses TRBV6-5 and TRBJ1-5; D might be TRBD1 (6 bases). CDR3 length: 13 amino acids. V lost 7 bases, J lost 4 bases, and 11 bases lay in between. Germline lookup yields CDR1 MNHEY and CDR2 SVGAGI.

CDR3 protein: CASSLRTGGAETQYF. In nucleotides, the CDR3 is TGTGCCAGCAGTCTAAGGACAGGGGGCGCAGAGACCCAGTACTTC. The V call is TRBV28, the J call TRBJ2-5; 11 bases align to TRBD1. Germline lookup yields CDR1 MDHEN and CDR2 SYDVKM. Trimming cost V 5 bases and J 4 bases; bases outside gene matches: 6. The CDR3 sequence is 15 residues long.

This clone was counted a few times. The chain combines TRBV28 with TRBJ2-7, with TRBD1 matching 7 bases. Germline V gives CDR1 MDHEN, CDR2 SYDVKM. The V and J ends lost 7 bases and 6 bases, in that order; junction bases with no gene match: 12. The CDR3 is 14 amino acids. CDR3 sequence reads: CASTKPGQLSEQYF. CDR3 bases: TGTGCCAGCACCAAACCGGGACAGCTCTCCGAGCAGTACTTC. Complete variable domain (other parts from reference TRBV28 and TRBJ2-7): DVKVTQSSRYLVKRTGEKVFLECVQDMDHENMFWYRQDPGLGLRLIYFSYDVKMKEKGDIPEGYSVSREKKERFSLILESASTNQTSMYLCASTKPGQLSEQYFGPGTRLTVT.

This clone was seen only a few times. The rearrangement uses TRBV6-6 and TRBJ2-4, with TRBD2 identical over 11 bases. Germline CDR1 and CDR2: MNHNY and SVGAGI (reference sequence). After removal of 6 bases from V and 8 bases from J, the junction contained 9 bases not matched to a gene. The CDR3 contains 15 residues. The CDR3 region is CASRQLAGVGDIQYF. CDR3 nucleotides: TGTGCCAGCAGACAACTAGCGGGGGTCGGAGACATTCAGTACTTC.

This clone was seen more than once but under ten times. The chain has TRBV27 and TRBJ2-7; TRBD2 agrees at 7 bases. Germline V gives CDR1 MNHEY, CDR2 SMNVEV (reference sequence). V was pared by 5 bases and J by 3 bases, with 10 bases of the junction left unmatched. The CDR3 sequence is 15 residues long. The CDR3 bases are TGTGCCAGCAGTCCCTCGCGGGAGCCTATCTACGAGCAGTACTTC. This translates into CASSPSREPIYEQYF.

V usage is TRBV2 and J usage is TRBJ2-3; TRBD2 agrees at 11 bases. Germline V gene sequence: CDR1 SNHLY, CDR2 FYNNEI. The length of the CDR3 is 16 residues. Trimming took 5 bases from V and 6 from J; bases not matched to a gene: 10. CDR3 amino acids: CASSYSLGLAEDTQYF. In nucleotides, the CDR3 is TGTGCCAGCAGTTATTCACTGGGACTAGCGGAGGATACGCAGTATTTT.

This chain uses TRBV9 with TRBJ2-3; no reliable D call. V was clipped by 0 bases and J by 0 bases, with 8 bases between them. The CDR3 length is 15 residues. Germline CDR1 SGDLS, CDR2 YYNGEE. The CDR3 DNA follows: TGTGCCAGCAGCGTAGACGCGGTTAGCACAGATACGCAGTATTTT. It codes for CASSVDAVSTDTQYF.

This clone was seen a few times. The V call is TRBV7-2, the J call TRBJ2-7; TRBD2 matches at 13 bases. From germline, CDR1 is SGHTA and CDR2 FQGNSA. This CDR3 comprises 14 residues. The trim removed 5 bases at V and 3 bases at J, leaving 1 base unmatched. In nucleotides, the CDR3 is TGTGCCAGCAGCCGGACTAGCGGGAGCTACGAGCAGTACTTC. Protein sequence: CASSRTSGSYEQYF.

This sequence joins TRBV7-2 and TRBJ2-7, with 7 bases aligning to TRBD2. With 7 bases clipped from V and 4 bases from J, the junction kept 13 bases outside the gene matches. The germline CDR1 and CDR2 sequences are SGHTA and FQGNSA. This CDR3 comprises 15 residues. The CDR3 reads CASTQNRGEVYEQYF. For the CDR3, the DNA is TGTGCCAGCACCCAAAATCGGGGGGAGGTGTACGAGCAGTACTTC.

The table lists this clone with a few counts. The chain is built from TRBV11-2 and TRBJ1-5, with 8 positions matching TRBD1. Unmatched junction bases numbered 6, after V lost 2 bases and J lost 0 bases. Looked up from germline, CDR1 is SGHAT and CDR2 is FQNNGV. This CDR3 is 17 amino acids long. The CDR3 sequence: CASSLFSGTGSNQPQHF. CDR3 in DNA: TGTGCCAGCAGCTTATTTTCCGGGACAGGTAGCAATCAGCCCCAGCATTTT.

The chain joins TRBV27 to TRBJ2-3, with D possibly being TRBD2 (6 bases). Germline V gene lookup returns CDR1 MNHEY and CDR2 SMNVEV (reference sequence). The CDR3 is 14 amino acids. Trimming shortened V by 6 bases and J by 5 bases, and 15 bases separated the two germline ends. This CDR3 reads CASRIGLAKDTQYF. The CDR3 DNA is TGTGCCAGCAGGATCGGGCTAGCGAAAGATACGCAGTATTTT.